The subject of this entry is one TCR beta chain. Trimming cost V 3 bases and J 5 bases, with 13 bases left between them. The CDR3 loop spans 15 amino acids. The germline V gene has CDR1 LNHDA and CDR2 SQIVND (reference sequence). This record belongs to a study of blood T cell repertoires in COVID-19. Looking at the study overall: The United States, Italy and Spain provided the acute and convalescent COVID-19 samples.

In the authors' workflow: Reference gene primer amplification gave estimated nucleated cell counts. Clones were read by immunoSEQ multiplex PCR, and TCRdb kept only the in-frame ones, dropping some. That table is the source of V, J and clone size, and D and trimming were worked out from the DNA. The data contain about 61,000 clones, 90% to 95% of them singletons. The source is a human donor in a cohort sampled during active COVID-19. What was sequenced was peripheral blood. The chain recombines TRBV19 with TRBJ1-4; weak D call: TRBD1 (5 bases). CDR3 sequence (DNA): TGTGCCAGTAGTATTGGTCGGGGGTTGAATGAAAAACTGTTTTTT. Translated, it gives CASSIGRGLNEKLFF.